These T cell receptor beta chains were read from a single sample in a study of blood T cells in healthy people across ages. A single record per CDR3 protein comes from TCRdb applying MiXCR to the 5' RACE reads. The data show more than 500,000 distinct CDR3 sequences, approximately 25% seen once. Source material: blood. These receptors were obtained from a woman aged 65 to 85 in good health. Each CDR3 is given with its conserved first and last residue. D genes are given only for firm matches. Clone size is given for some rows only: seen once, a few or many times, or a class if the clone is expanded.

j_gene | d_gene | abundance | v_gene | CDR3nt | CDR3aa
TRBJ1-2 | - | - | TRBV12-3/TRBV12-4 | TGTGCCAGCAAAAGGCGGGAACAGGGTTATGGCTACACCTTC | CASKRREQGYGYTF
TRBJ2-1 | TRBD2 | - | TRBV7-9 | TGTGCCAGCAGACCGCTAGCGGGGGGCCCCAATGAGCAGTTCTTC | CASRPLAGGPNEQFF
TRBJ1-3 | - | few | TRBV3-1 | TGTGCCAGCAGCCAAGAAGGCACCGGTCGCTCTGGCAACACCATATATTTT | CASSQEGTGRSGNTIYF
TRBJ2-7 | - | - | TRBV30 | TGTGCCTGGAGTGGTAACTACGAGCAGTACTTC | CAWSGNYEQYF
TRBJ2-3 | TRBD1 | few | TRBV7-2 | TGTGCCAGCGTGACAGGGTCTAGCACAGATACGCAGTATTTT | CASVTGSSTDTQYF
TRBJ1-5 | - | - | TRBV28 | TGTGCCAGCAGCTCGGGTGCTCAGCCCCAGCATTTT | CASSSGAQPQHF
TRBJ2-7 | - | - | TRBV6-2/TRBV6-3 | TGTGCCAGCGGGACCGGCTCCTACGAGCAGTACTTC | CASGTGSYEQYF
TRBJ1-5 | - | few | TRBV27 | TGTGCCAGCAGTTCCCCGGGGAGGGGCGATCAGCCCCAGCATTTT | CASSSPGRGDQPQHF
TRBJ2-5 | - | - | TRBV20-1 | TGCAGTGCTAGAGATTATTTAAGTAGCCCCCAAGAGACCCAGTACTTC | CSARDYLSSPQETQYF
TRBJ1-2 | TRBD1 | few | TRBV11-1 | TGTGCCAGCAGCCCCAACAGAACAGGGGTTGGCTACACCTTC | CASSPNRTGVGYTF
TRBJ2-7 | - | - | TRBV5-1 | TGCGCCAGCAGCTTGGAAGCACCCCAATACGAGCAGTACTTC | CASSLEAPQYEQYF
TRBJ1-2 | - | few | TRBV6-1 | TGTGCCAGCAGTAAGACGGACAGTTCTCATGGCTACACCTTC | CASSKTDSSHGYTF
TRBJ2-7 | - | - | TRBV4-1 | TGCGCCAGCAGCCAAGAAGTACAAGGGCGCGAGCAGTACTTC | CASSQEVQGREQYF
TRBJ2-3 | TRBD2 | - | TRBV6-2/TRBV6-3 | TGTGCCAGCAGGACTAGCGGAGATACGCAGTATTTT | CASRTSGDTQYF
TRBJ1-2 | - | - | TRBV9 | TGTGCCAGCAGATCACGACAGGATTATGGCTACACCTTC | CASRSRQDYGYTF
TRBJ2-1 | - | few | TRBV7-3 | TGTGCCAGCAGCTATGGGGGTTCCTACAATGAGCAGTTCTTC | CASSYGGSYNEQFF
TRBJ2-5 | - | few | TRBV5-1 | TGCGCCAGCAATTATGGCCACCAAGAGACCCAGTACTTC | CASNYGHQETQYF
TRBJ2-5 | TRBD2 | - | TRBV24-1 | TGTGCCACCAGTGATAGCCAGCGGGGGAGACAAGAGACCCAGCACTTC | CATSDSQRGRQETQHF
TRBJ1-2 | - | - | TRBV6-4 | TGTGCCAGCAGCCCCGCGGGTTCGCCAGCTAACTATGGCTACACCTTC | CASSPAGSPANYGYTF
TRBJ2-2 | TRBD2 | - | TRBV7-3 | TGTGCCAGCAGTCCTCTAGCGGTCGCGAACACCGGGGAGCTGTTTTTT | CASSPLAVANTGELFF
TRBJ1-6 | - | - | TRBV3-1 | TGTGCCAGCAGCCAACATACTCAGGGTATAAATTCACTCCTCCACTTT | CASSQHTQGINSLLHF
TRBJ2-1 | TRBD2 | many | TRBV2 | TGTGCCAGCATAAGACTAGCGCTTGATGAGCAGTTCTTC | CASIRLALDEQFF
TRBJ1-2 | TRBD1 | many | TRBV9 | TGTGCCAGCAGCCCTTACCCGACAGGGTGGGGCTACACCTTC | CASSPYPTGWGYTF
TRBJ2-7 | - | few | TRBV6-1 | TGTGCCAGCAGTGTTTCAGGGTCGCGCTACGAGCAGTACTTC | CASSVSGSRYEQYF
TRBJ2-5 | - | - | TRBV28 | TGTGCCAGCAGCGAAATGAGGGTGGGGCCGGAGACCCAGTACTTC | CASSEMRVGPETQYF
TRBJ1-1 | - | few | TRBV15 | TGTGCCACCAGCACCCAGGGGAGGATGAACACTGAAGCTCTCTTT | CATSTQGRMNTEALF
TRBJ2-5 | TRBD2 | few | TRBV7-2 | TGTGCCAGCAGCTTAGAACTAGCGGGGTGGAAGACCCAGTACTTC | CASSLELAGWKTQYF
TRBJ1-5 | - | - | TRBV7-2 | TGTGCCAGCAGCAAGTGGGCAAATCAGCCCCAGCATTTT | CASSKWANQPQHF
TRBJ1-6 | - | - | TRBV7-9 | TGTGCCAGCGGGAGGCAGGGAGGATCACCCCTCCACTTT | CASGRQGGSPLHF